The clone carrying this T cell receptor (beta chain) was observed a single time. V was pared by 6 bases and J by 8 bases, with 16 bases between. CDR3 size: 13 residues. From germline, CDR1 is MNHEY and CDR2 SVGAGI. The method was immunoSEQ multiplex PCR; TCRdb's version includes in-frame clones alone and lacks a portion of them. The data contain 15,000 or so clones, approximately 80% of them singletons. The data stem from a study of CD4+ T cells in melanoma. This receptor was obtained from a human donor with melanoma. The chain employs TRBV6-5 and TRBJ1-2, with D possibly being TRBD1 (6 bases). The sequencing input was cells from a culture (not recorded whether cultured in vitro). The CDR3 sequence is CASRSGDERGYTF. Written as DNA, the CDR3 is TGTGCCAGCAGATCAGGGGACGAAAGGGGCTACACCTTC.